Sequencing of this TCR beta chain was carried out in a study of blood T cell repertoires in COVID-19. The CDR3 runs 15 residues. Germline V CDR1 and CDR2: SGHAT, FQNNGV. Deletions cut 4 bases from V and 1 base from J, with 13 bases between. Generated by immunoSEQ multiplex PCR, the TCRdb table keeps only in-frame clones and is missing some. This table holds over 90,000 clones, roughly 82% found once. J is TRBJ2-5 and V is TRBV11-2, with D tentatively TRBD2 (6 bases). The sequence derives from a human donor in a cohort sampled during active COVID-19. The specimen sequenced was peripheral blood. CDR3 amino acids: CASSSTGGAQETQYF. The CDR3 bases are TGTGCCAGCAGCTCCACCGGAGGGGCCCAAGAGACCCAGTACTTC.